This is a list of T cell receptor beta chains from one sample in a study of shared clonotypes between healthy human individuals. Produced via immunoSEQ multiplex PCR; TCRdb's table is partial and in-frame only. The sample lists 2 million to 2.5 million clones; just under 95% were seen once. The sample taken for sequencing was naive CD4+ T cells from PBMCs. The source is a young man in good health. Some clones in this sample may be carry-over from other donors' samples. CDR3s include the opening cysteine and the closing phenylalanine or tryptophan. A D gene is named only where the DNA matches it firmly. Clone size appears in some rows only: once, few, many, or a class for an expanded clone.

v_gene	d_gene	j_gene	abundance	len	CDR3aa	CDR3nt
TRBV18	.	TRBJ2-5	.	14	CASSPGHIQETQYF	TGTGCCAGCTCACCGGGACACATCCAAGAGACCCAGTACTTC
TRBV7-2	TRBD2	TRBJ2-3	.	16	CASSLSLAGGLDTQYF	TGTGCCAGCAGCTTATCCCTCGCGGGGGGTTTAGATACGCAGTATTTT
TRBV7-7	TRBD2	TRBJ2-1	.	16	CASSPRVAGGYNEQFF	TGTGCCAGCAGCCCCCGGGTTGCGGGAGGTTACAATGAGCAGTTCTTC
TRBV27	TRBD1	TRBJ2-7	.	16	CASSSRGQGARNEQYF	TGTGCCAGCAGTTCCCGGGGACAGGGGGCGAGGAACGAGCAGTACTTC
TRBV11-2	.	TRBJ2-7	.	13	CASSLGQLYEQYF	TGTGCCAGCAGCTTAGGGCAGCTCTACGAGCAGTACTTC
TRBV5-1	.	TRBJ2-5	.	13	CASSKDKRETQYF	TGCGCCAGCAGCAAGGACAAGCGGGAGACCCAGTACTTC
TRBV28	.	TRBJ2-7	.	14	CASSFYRNSYEQYF	TGTGCCAGCAGTTTTTACCGCAACTCCTACGAGCAGTACTTC
TRBV28	.	TRBJ1-2	.	13	CASTLDKPYGYTF	TGTGCCAGCACTCTTGACAAGCCCTATGGCTACACCTTC
TRBV5-4	TRBD2	TRBJ2-1	.	14	CASSFAGGGNEQFF	TGTGCCAGCAGCTTCGCGGGAGGGGGGAATGAGCAGTTCTTC
TRBV5-6	.	TRBJ2-1	.	13	CASSREGGGEQFF	TGTGCCAGCAGTCGAGAGGGGGGCGGGGAGCAGTTCTTC
TRBV10-2	.	TRBJ2-1	.	11	CASTDMRGQFF	TGCGCCAGCACCGATATGCGGGGACAGTTCTTC
TRBV6-1	.	TRBJ2-7	.	15	CASSEEPGKVYEQYF	TGTGCCAGCAGTGAAGAGCCAGGGAAGGTCTACGAGCAGTACTTC
TRBV27	.	TRBJ1-1	.	13	CASSLGEATEAFF	TGTGCCAGCAGTTTAGGCGAGGCAACTGAAGCTTTCTTT
TRBV5-1	.	TRBJ2-5	.	13	CASAGVMGETQYF	TGCGCCAGCGCAGGGGTGATGGGGGAGACCCAGTACTTC
TRBV15	TRBD1	TRBJ2-7	.	15	CATSLRTGTAYEQYF	TGTGCCACCAGCTTACGGACAGGGACCGCCTACGAGCAGTACTTC
TRBV20-1	.	TRBJ2-3	.	10	CSAPLDTQYF	TGCAGTGCCCCCCTTGATACGCAGTATTTT
TRBV11-3	.	TRBJ1-1	.	13	CASSWAVGTEAFF	TGTGCCAGCAGCTGGGCGGTCGGCACTGAAGCTTTCTTT
TRBV7-9	.	TRBJ1-4	.	16	CASSLFAGAGREKLFF	TGTGCCAGCAGCTTGTTTGCCGGGGCAGGACGGGAAAAACTGTTTTTT
TRBV4-2	.	TRBJ2-7	.	15	CASSQGEPGSYEQYF	TGTGCCAGCAGCCAAGGGGAGCCGGGTTCCTACGAGCAGTACTTC
TRBV7-8	TRBD2	TRBJ2-1	once	15	CASSFGLERGNEQFF	TGTGCCAGCAGCTTTGGACTAGAACGGGGCAATGAGCAGTTCTTC
TRBV19	.	TRBJ2-6	.	16	CASSMGRSSGANVLTF	TGTGCCAGTAGTATGGGCCGGTCCTCTGGGGCCAACGTCCTGACTTTC
TRBV27	.	TRBJ2-7	once	16	CASSPSQVARAYEQYF	TGTGCCAGCAGTCCTTCTCAGGTAGCGAGGGCCTACGAGCAGTACTTC
TRBV28	.	TRBJ1-2	.	13	CASSLPLSSGYTF	TGTGCCAGCAGCTTACCCCTTTCTTCTGGCTACACCTTC
TRBV5-4	.	TRBJ2-7	.	14	CASSGGGVRVEQYF	TGTGCCAGCAGCGGAGGGGGCGTGAGGGTCGAGCAGTACTTC
TRBV4-1	.	TRBJ1-5	few	13	CASSQSGNQPQHF	TGCGCCAGCAGCCAGTCGGGCAATCAGCCCCAGCATTTT
TRBV9	TRBD1	TRBJ1-1	.	16	CASSVDSGQGAWGAFF	TGTGCCAGCAGCGTAGATTCGGGACAGGGAGCCTGGGGAGCTTTCTTT
TRBV5-1	TRBD2	TRBJ2-7	.	15	CASSRLAGTNYEQYF	TGCGCCAGCAGCAGGCTAGCGGGAACTAACTACGAGCAGTACTTC
TRBV7-9	.	TRBJ1-1	.	16	CASSPVGGYMNTEAFF	TGTGCCAGCAGCCCCGTTGGGGGGTATATGAACACTGAAGCTTTCTTT
TRBV11-2	.	TRBJ2-5	.	17	CASSLGTGPEGGETQYF	TGTGCCAGCAGCTTAGGTACCGGGCCGGAGGGGGGAGAGACCCAGTACTTC
TRBV15	TRBD1	TRBJ2-1	once	14	CATSGRTGGGEQFF	TGTGCCACCAGCGGACGGACAGGGGGCGGCGAGCAGTTCTTC
TRBV2	TRBD1	TRBJ1-2	.	13	CASSGDRDYGYTF	TGTGCCAGCAGTGGGGACAGGGACTATGGCTACACCTTC
TRBV25-1	.	TRBJ1-1	.	14	CASSEAYTNTEAFF	TGTGCTAGCAGTGAAGCATATACGAACACTGAAGCTTTCTTT
TRBV7-2	TRBD2	TRBJ2-2	.	16	CASSPSGRAYTGELFF	TGTGCCAGCAGCCCTAGCGGGAGGGCCTACACCGGGGAGCTGTTTTTT
TRBV6-1	TRBD2	TRBJ2-4	once	16	CASSDELSGRGKIQYF	TGTGCCAGCAGTGACGAGTTGAGCGGGAGGGGGAAGATTCAGTACTTC
TRBV6-1	.	TRBJ2-1	.	15	CASHSRDLGGNEQFF	TGTGCCAGCCACTCCCGGGACCTGGGAGGTAATGAGCAGTTCTTC
TRBV6-1	TRBD1	TRBJ1-1	.	14	CASRGPGQVAEAFF	TGTGCCAGCAGGGGGCCGGGACAGGTGGCTGAAGCTTTCTTT
TRBV28	.	TRBJ2-7	.	15	CASSFIHNLRYEQYF	TGTGCCAGCAGTTTTATACATAATCTACGCTACGAGCAGTACTTC
TRBV6-5	TRBD2	TRBJ2-2	few	16	CASSYSWTSGTGELFF	TGTGCCAGCAGTTACTCTTGGACTAGCGGGACCGGGGAGCTGTTTTTT
TRBV6-5	.	TRBJ1-3	.	13	CASSRQTGNTIYF	TGTGCCAGCAGTCGACAGACGGGTAACACCATATATTTT
TRBV7-9	.	TRBJ2-3	.	11	CASSPVDTQYF	TGTGCCAGCAGCCCTGTGGATACGCAGTATTTT
TRBV4-2	.	TRBJ2-2	.	18	CASSQDTRQASNTGELFF	TGTGCCAGCAGCCAAGATACCCGGCAGGCCTCGAACACCGGGGAGCTGTTTTTT
TRBV28	TRBD1	TRBJ2-3	.	14	CASSLGQVTDTQYF	TGTGCCAGCAGCCTGGGACAGGTCACAGATACGCAGTATTTT
TRBV7-2	.	TRBJ1-5	.	13	CASRRAGAQPQHF	TGTGCCAGCAGGCGCGCAGGGGCCCAGCCCCAGCATTTT
TRBV7-8	.	TRBJ2-7	.	17	CASSLPPGKRAPYEQYF	TGTGCCAGCAGCTTACCCCCAGGGAAGAGGGCTCCGTACGAGCAGTACTTC
TRBV6-5	.	TRBJ2-5	.	15	CASNKGVSNRETQYF	TGTGCCAGCAACAAAGGGGTTTCAAACCGGGAGACCCAGTACTTC
TRBV6-4	TRBD1	TRBJ1-1	few	13	CATRRDRNTEAFF	TGTGCCACCCGCCGGGACAGGAACACTGAAGCTTTCTTT
TRBV5-4	.	TRBJ2-2	.	16	CASSLAGKGNTGELFF	TGTGCCAGCAGCTTGGCCGGTAAAGGAAACACCGGGGAGCTGTTTTTT
TRBV27	TRBD1	TRBJ1-1	once	16	CASSTIRPDREAEAFF	TGTGCCAGCAGTACGATCCGCCCTGACAGGGAGGCTGAAGCTTTCTTT
TRBV5-6	TRBD2	TRBJ2-3	.	15	CASSSGLAGPYTQYF	TGTGCCAGCAGTTCGGGACTAGCGGGCCCATATACGCAGTATTTT
TRBV15	TRBD1	TRBJ1-2	.	14	CATSQGAQGYGYTF	TGTGCCACCTCACAGGGGGCACAAGGCTATGGCTACACCTTC
TRBV9	.	TRBJ2-5	.	13	CASSVDPEETQYF	TGTGCCAGCAGCGTAGATCCAGAAGAGACCCAGTACTTC
TRBV7-2	TRBD1	TRBJ1-1	.	15	CASSFVGQGGSEAFF	TGTGCCAGCAGCTTCGTTGGACAGGGGGGATCTGAAGCTTTCTTT
TRBV19	TRBD1	TRBJ1-4	.	16	CASSPDRDRTNEKLFF	TGTGCCAGTAGTCCGGACAGGGATCGGACTAATGAAAAACTGTTTTTT
TRBV5-1	TRBD1	TRBJ1-4	.	15	CASSPETGVGEKLFF	TGCGCCAGCAGCCCCGAGACAGGGGTAGGGGAAAAACTGTTTTTT
TRBV28	.	TRBJ1-1	.	12	CASRWILGEAFF	TGTGCCAGCAGATGGATCCTCGGTGAAGCTTTCTTT
TRBV25-1	TRBD1	TRBJ2-6	.	16	CATQRSTGGAANVLTF	TGTGCCACCCAGAGATCGACAGGGGGCGCGGCCAACGTCCTGACTTTC
TRBV6-4	.	TRBJ1-2	once	11	CASSDGRAYTF	TGTGCCAGCAGTGACGGCAGGGCCTACACCTTC
TRBV5-1	.	TRBJ2-5	.	14	CASSGQGWQETQYF	TGCGCCAGCAGCGGGCAGGGGTGGCAAGAGACCCAGTACTTC
TRBV30	.	TRBJ2-1	.	14	CAWSSRGLIDEQFF	TGTGCCTGGAGCTCGCGGGGTTTGATCGATGAGCAGTTCTTC
TRBV11-1	TRBD1	TRBJ2-5	.	16	CASSARRGPTQETQYF	TGTGCCAGCAGCGCACGCAGGGGGCCTACCCAAGAGACCCAGTACTTC